Given below is one T cell receptor beta chain in context. Its antigen remains unidentified. With 10 bases removed from V and 4 bases from J, the gap between germline ends came to 15 bases. The CDR3 extends over 13 amino acids. Germline CDR1 and CDR2: KGHSH and LQKENI. The data were taken from a study of cytomegalovirus exposure and HLA in healthy donors. As for the study in general: Findings of an earlier analysis included some 110 million unique TCR beta sequences from about 180 million T cells. Points from the study as a whole: There was a cluster of highly shared sequence variants that was likely a sequencing artifact.

Use of 60 Vbeta and 13 Jbeta primers characterized the PCR. Assay used: immunoSEQ multiplex PCR; TCRdb lists only in-frame clones, some missing. This sample carries about 110,000 clones, with 3.6% going to the ten biggest clones. Sequencing was done on a sample of PBMCs. The TCR sequence derives from a man younger than 35 in good health and CMV-seronegative. The chain combines TRBV18 with TRBJ2-3; D is uncertain. The CDR3 bases are TGTGCCACCACGCATAACTCCCCAGATACGCAGTATTTT. Translating gives CATTHNSPDTQYF.